The rows below give T cell receptor beta chains drawn from one sample of a study of blood T cell repertoires in COVID-19. Produced via immunoSEQ multiplex PCR; TCRdb's table is partial and in-frame only. The data hold 150,000 to 200,000 clones, with 65% to 85% observed a single time. Sequenced: PBMCs or T cells enriched from blood (not recorded which). The receptors stem from a woman in her fifties or sixties who had recovered from COVID-19. CDR3s include the opening cysteine and the closing phenylalanine or tryptophan. The D gene is left open where the match is weak. A row's size may be missing; if present it is once, few, many or a size class.

V gene	J gene	D gene	clone size	CDR3 DNA	CDR3 protein
TRBV7-9	TRBJ2-3	TRBD2	NA	TGTGCCAGCAGCTTCCATAGCGGGATAACAGATACGCAGTATTTT	CASSFHSGITDTQYF
TRBV7-9	TRBJ1-1	NA	NA	TGTGCCAGCAGCTTAAGGGGGATAAACACTGAAGCTTTCTTT	CASSLRGINTEAFF
TRBV4-1	TRBJ2-1	TRBD2	NA	TGCGCCAGCAGCGCAGCGGGGGGATCCTACAATGAGCAGTTCTTC	CASSAAGGSYNEQFF
TRBV9	TRBJ2-1	TRBD1	NA	TGTGCCAGCAGCCGCAAATGGGACAGGGGACCGGATGAGCAGTTCTTC	CASSRKWDRGPDEQFF
TRBV24-1	TRBJ2-7	NA	NA	TGTGCCACCAGTAAAAGCGGGCTCCTCTCCTACGAGCAGTACTTC	CATSKSGLLSYEQYF
TRBV5-4	TRBJ2-7	NA	NA	TGTGCCAGCAGCTTAGGCGGCGACCCCGCCTACGAGCAGTACTTC	CASSLGGDPAYEQYF
TRBV28	TRBJ2-7	TRBD2	NA	TGTGCCAGCAGTTTAACGGGACTAGCGGGAGGCGAGCAGTACTTC	CASSLTGLAGGEQYF
TRBV19	TRBJ2-1	NA	NA	TGTGCCATCCCCTGGGGGCATGGTTCCTACAATGAGCAGTTCTTC	CAIPWGHGSYNEQFF
TRBV7-9	TRBJ2-5	TRBD1	NA	TGTGCCAGCAGCTTAGTTCAGGGGGCGAGAGAGACCCAGTACTTC	CASSLVQGARETQYF
TRBV20-1	TRBJ1-2	NA	NA	TGCAGTGCTAGCGGGTACAATGGCTACACCTTC	CSASGYNGYTF
TRBV5-1	TRBJ2-1	TRBD2	few	TGCGCCAGCAGCTTGGTTCTAGCGGAGAATTACAATGAGCAGTTCTTC	CASSLVLAENYNEQFF
TRBV5-1	TRBJ2-7	NA	NA	TGCGCCAGCAGCTTGGGCCGTAGTGGCGGAACCCTCGTCGAGCAGTACTTC	CASSLGRSGGTLVEQYF
TRBV12-3/TRBV12-4	TRBJ2-1	NA	few	TGTGCCAGCAGTCCCCAGGGAGGTGAGCAGTTCTTC	CASSPQGGEQFF
TRBV6-5	TRBJ2-2	NA	NA	TGTGCCAGCAGTTACGGGGGGGCTATCGGGGAGCTGTTTTTT	CASSYGGAIGELFF
TRBV19	TRBJ2-7	NA	once	TGTGCCAGTACACTCACGGCAGGACAAACTTCCGAGCAGTACTTC	CASTLTAGQTSEQYF
TRBV7-9	TRBJ2-2	NA	NA	TGTGCCAGCAGCTTAGATTTGGGCGGGGAGACCGGGGAGCTGTTTTTT	CASSLDLGGETGELFF
TRBV2	TRBJ2-1	TRBD2	NA	TGTGCCAGCAGAGGGGAGGCTATCGGGACTAGCGGGAAAAGGCAGTTCTTC	CASRGEAIGTSGKRQFF
TRBV20-1	TRBJ1-2	NA	NA	TGCAGTGCTAGAGATACAGGCGGCTACACCTTC	CSARDTGGYTF
TRBV19	TRBJ1-1	TRBD1	NA	TGTGCCATTACGACAGGGAGCTACACTGAAGCTTTCTTT	CAITTGSYTEAFF
TRBV27	TRBJ1-2	NA	NA	TGTGCCAGCGGAAGAGGGTATGGCTACACCTTC	CASGRGYGYTF
TRBV2	TRBJ2-7	NA	few	TGTGCCAGCAGTGATGGACAGCTTGGGGAGCAGTACTTC	CASSDGQLGEQYF
TRBV6-4	TRBJ2-1	NA	NA	TGTGCCAGCAGTGACTCGGCAGGGGGGACCCACAATGAGCAGTTCTTC	CASSDSAGGTHNEQFF
TRBV20-1	TRBJ1-1	NA	few	TGCAGTGCTAGACCGGGGACTGAAGCTTTCTTT	CSARPGTEAFF
TRBV18	TRBJ1-1	TRBD1	NA	TGTGCCAGCTCACCGGGGACAGATCTCTTAGATGGTGAAGCTTTCTTT	CASSPGTDLLDGEAFF
TRBV2	TRBJ1-2	NA	NA	TGTGCCAGTTGGATACAGGGTAACTATGGCTACACCTTC	CASWIQGNYGYTF
TRBV3-1/TRBV3-2	TRBJ1-1	NA	NA	TGTGCCAGCAGCCAGGGTCTTTTGGGACACATGAACACTGAAGCTTTCTTT	CASSQGLLGHMNTEAFF
TRBV7-8	TRBJ2-3	TRBD2	NA	TGTGCCAGCAGCTTAGACCGGACTAGCGGGACCAGCACAGATACGCAGTATTTT	CASSLDRTSGTSTDTQYF
TRBV15	TRBJ2-7	NA	NA	TGTGCCACCAGCAGAGATACGACTTCCTACGAGCAGTACTTC	CATSRDTTSYEQYF
TRBV5-4	TRBJ2-5	TRBD1	NA	TGTGCCAGCAGCTCCAGACAGGGGGCGGGGGGAAGACAAGAGACCCAGTACTTC	CASSSRQGAGGRQETQYF